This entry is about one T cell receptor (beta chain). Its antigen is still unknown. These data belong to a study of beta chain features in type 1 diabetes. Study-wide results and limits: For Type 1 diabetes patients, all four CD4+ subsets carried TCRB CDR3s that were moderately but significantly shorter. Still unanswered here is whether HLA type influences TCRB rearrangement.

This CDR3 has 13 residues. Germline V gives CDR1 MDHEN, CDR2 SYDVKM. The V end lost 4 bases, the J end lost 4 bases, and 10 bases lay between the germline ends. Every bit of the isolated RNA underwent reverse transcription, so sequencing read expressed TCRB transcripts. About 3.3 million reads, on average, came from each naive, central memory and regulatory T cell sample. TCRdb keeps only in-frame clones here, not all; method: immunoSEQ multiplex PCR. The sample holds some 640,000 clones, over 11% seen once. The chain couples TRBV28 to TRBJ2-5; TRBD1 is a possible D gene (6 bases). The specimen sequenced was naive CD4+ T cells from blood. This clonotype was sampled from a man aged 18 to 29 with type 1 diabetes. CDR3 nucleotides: TGTGCCAGCAGTTCGGCAGGGGTAGAGACCCAGTACTTC. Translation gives CASSSAGVETQYF.